Detailed here is one TCR beta chain. This record comes from a study of blood T cell repertoires in COVID-19. In the study overall: T cells, B-cell-depleted T cells, or PBMCs supplied cDNA or gDNA.

Per the original methods: Reference gene primer amplification yielded estimated nucleated cell counts. Sequencing used immunoSEQ multiplex PCR; TCRdb keeps in-frame clones, though not all of them. V, J and clone size are taken as reported in that table, and D and trimming were inferred from the DNA itself. The sample records about 280,000 clones, about nine tenths being singletons. The sample was peripheral blood. The receptor comes from a woman aged 30 to 39 with active or convalescent COVID-19.

The CDR3 sequence: CASSGQGLGTDTQYF. In DNA, the CDR3 is TGCGCCAGCAGCGGACAGGGTTTGGGCACAGATACGCAGTATTTT. V and J are TRBV5-1 and TRBJ2-3, with TRBD1 matching over 8 bases. Germline loops: CDR1 SGHRS, CDR2 YFSETQ. V shed 4 bases and J 1 base; nucleotides not matched to a gene: 5. The CDR3 is 15 residues long. Filled out from reference TRBV5-1 and TRBJ2-3, the complete variable domain reads KAGVTQTPRYLIKTRGQQVTLSCSPISGHRSVSWYQQTPGQGLQFLFEYFSETQRNKGNFPGRFSGRQFSNSRSEMNVSTLELGDSALYLCASSGQGLGTDTQYFGPGTRLTVL.